Below are 30 T cell receptor beta chains sequenced from a single sample in a study of beta chain features in type 1 diabetes (dated by TCRdb to the late 2010s). Library creation used the immunoSEQ multiplex PCR assay. The High Capacity cDNA Reverse Transcription Kit was used to reverse transcribe all of the isolated RNA, meaning that expressed TCRB transcripts were what got sequenced. TCRdb took this table from immuneACCESS and kept in-frame rearrangements with V and J called. Such tables lack part of the clones; where checked against another copy, unresolved V genes explain under half of the gap, and the rest is unexplained. Across this sample there are hundreds of thousands of clones, with around 15% seen only once. Around 7% of the sample goes to the ten largest clones. Sequenced sample: central memory CD4+ T cells from blood. These receptors were collected from a man aged 30-40 years in good health.

This clone occurred a few times. The chain uses TRBV5-6 and TRBJ2-3; possible D gene TRBD2, 5 bases. The CDR3 loop spans 13 amino acids. Germline values: CDR1 SGHDT, CDR2 YYEEEE. V lost 4 bases, J lost 5 bases, and 11 bases lay in between. The CDR3 DNA follows: TGTGCCAGCAGCCGGGATGTAGAAGATACGCAGTATTTT. Protein product: CASSRDVEDTQYF.

The chain links TRBV11-3 to TRBJ1-4; 8 bases are shared with TRBD1. This CDR3 is 15 amino acids long. Looked up from germline, CDR1 is SGHNT and CDR2 is YENEEA. The V gene end was trimmed by 3 bases and the J gene end by 8 bases; junction bases not matched to a gene: 8. CDR3 DNA sequence: TGTGCCAGCAGCTTTCCCGGACAGGGTCGGGAAAAACTGTTTTTT. Translated: CASSFPGQGREKLFF.

In regard to this clone: The sample contains more than one DNA sequence encoding this CDR3. The rearrangement joins TRBV5-1 to TRBJ2-5; 11 bases map to TRBD1. The CDR3 consists of 15 residues. Germline loops: CDR1 SGHRS, CDR2 YFSETQ. J lost 5 bases, V lost 3 bases, and 6 bases had no gene match. CDR3 amino acids: CASSSRDRGGETQYF. The CDR3 bases are TGCGCCAGCAGCTCGCGGGACAGGGGGGGCGAGACCCAGTACTTC.

The chain combines TRBV2 with TRBJ1-1; TRBD1 might be the D (6 bases). The V gene's germline CDR1 is SNHLY and CDR2 FYNNEI. V lost 8 bases and J 4 bases, leaving 14 bases between the germline ends. The CDR3 is 13 amino acids. In DNA form, the CDR3 reads TGTGCCAGCGGCGAGGGGGGTTTCACTGAAGCTTTCTTT. Amino acid sequence: CASGEGGFTEAFF.

V is TRBV29-1 and J is TRBJ2-1; 7 bases match TRBD2. V shed 7 bases, J shed 1 base, and the junction held 7 bases outside the gene matches. Germline V CDR1 and CDR2: SQVTM, ANQGSEA. The CDR3 contains 14 residues. Here the CDR3 reads CSGWDYTSYNEQFF. The CDR3 DNA reads as TGCAGCGGTTGGGACTACACTTCCTACAATGAGCAGTTCTTC.

The rearrangement uses TRBV6-5 and TRBJ1-6; no firm D call. Trimming left V 0 bases short and J 3 bases short, with 0 bases between. The CDR3 sequence is 13 residues long. The germline CDR1 and CDR2 sequences are MNHEY and SVGAGI. The DNA of the CDR3 is TGTGCCAGCAGTTACTCCTATAATTCACCCCTCCACTTT. This codes for CASSYSYNSPLHF.

The sample holds a few counts of this clone. The chain couples TRBV4-3 to TRBJ1-2; D unresolved. The CDR3 has 14 amino acids. The V end was cut by 1 base, the J end by 9 bases, with 15 bases between. Germline values: CDR1 LGHNA, CDR2 YSLEER. CDR3 nucleotides: TGCGCCAGCAGCCAAGGGTCAGGCCGTTTCAGCTACACCTTC. Protein: CASSQGSGRFSYTF.

This clone occurred a few times. V is TRBV6-1 and J is TRBJ2-7; a weak D match, TRBD2 (5 bases). Germline CDR1 reads MNHNS; CDR2 reads SASEGT. There are 11 residues in the CDR3. Trimming removed 8 bases at V and 7 bases at J, with 12 bases between. The CDR3 region has the DNA TGTGCCAGCTCAACCCCGGGGGAGCAGTACTTC. Residues: CASSTPGEQYF.

For this clone: Different DNA sequences within this sample yield the same CDR3. V is TRBV4-3 and J is TRBJ2-5; tentatively, D is TRBD1 or TRBD2 (6 bases each). Trimming cost V 0 bases and J 3 bases, with 11 bases left between them. There are 15 residues in the CDR3. CDR1 is LGHNA, CDR2 YSLEER, per germline. The chain's CDR3 is CASSQDGQREETQYF. The CDR3 bases are TGCGCCAGCAGCCAAGATGGACAGCGGGAAGAGACCCAGTACTTC.

This clone was found a few times. The chain is built from TRBV5-5 and TRBJ1-2, with a possible D match to TRBD1 (6 bases). The CDR3 consists of 15 residues. CDR1 is SGHKS and CDR2 is YYEKEE in the germline V gene (reference sequence). V lost 4 bases and J 4 bases, leaving 17 bases between the germline ends. CDR3 region: CASSLSPDSSYGYTF. The CDR3 DNA follows: TGTGCCAGCAGCCTGTCCCCGGACAGCTCCTATGGCTACACCTTC.

The chain recombines TRBV7-6 with TRBJ2-7; 9 nucleotides agree with TRBD2. The V segment lost 5 bases and the J segment 4 bases; nucleotides outside the gene matches: 3. Germline values: CDR1 SGHVS, CDR2 FNYEAQ. The CDR3 consists of 13 residues. The CDR3 sequence: CASSITSGYEQYF. The DNA of the CDR3 is TGTGCCAGCAGCATCACTAGCGGGTACGAGCAGTACTTC.

This clone has a handful of counts. V is TRBV4-1 and J is TRBJ2-1, with TRBD1 matching 9 bases. This CDR3 has 14 amino acids. In germline, CDR1 is MGHRA, CDR2 YSYEKL. Trimming took 1 base from V and 7 from J; bases not matched to a gene: 2. Here the CDR3 reads CASSQGDRVNEQFF. Here the CDR3 DNA reads TGCGCCAGCAGCCAAGGGGACAGGGTGAATGAGCAGTTCTTC.

Many counts were recorded for this clone. Other nucleotide sequences in the sample specify the same CDR3. This chain joins TRBV7-9 and TRBJ2-1; D is perhaps TRBD2 (5 bases). This CDR3 has 15 amino acids. The germline gives CDR1 SEHNR, CDR2 FQNEAQ (reference sequence). The germline V and J ends were trimmed by 5 bases and 0 bases, with 11 bases remaining between them. The CDR3 nucleotides read TGTGCCAGCAGCCCTCGACGGGGCTCCTACAATGAGCAGTTCTTC. This codes for CASSPRRGSYNEQFF.

This clone was observed a handful of times. This chain links TRBV6-6 with TRBJ2-7; D unclear. V was cut by 2 bases and J by 6 bases, with 11 bases left in between. Germline CDR1 is MNHNY and CDR2 is SVGAGI (reference sequence). The CDR3 covers 13 residues. The CDR3 DNA is TGTGCCAGCAGTTACGATGGTCCGGGCGAGCAGTACGTC. Residues: CASSYDGPGEQYV.

This clone was counted only a few times. V gene TRBV9 combines with J gene TRBJ2-1; D remains ambiguous. Trimming cost V 3 bases and J 5 bases, with 9 bases left between them. The length of the CDR3 is 13 residues. From germline, CDR1 is SGDLS and CDR2 YYNGEE. As DNA, the CDR3 is TGTGCCAGCAGCGCCGTTGGGAACAATGAGCAGTTCTTC. Its protein is CASSAVGNNEQFF.

This clone was detected only a few times. J is TRBJ2-3 and V is TRBV7-7, with 10 nucleotides matching TRBD2. V dropped 5 bases and J dropped 6; count of bases not matched to a gene: 8. The germline CDR1 and CDR2 sequences are SSHAT and FNYEAQ (reference sequence). This CDR3 contains 15 residues. CDR3 sequence (DNA): TGTGCCAGCAGCCCAGGGGCTAGCGGGGGTGATACGCAGTATTTT. It specifies CASSPGASGGDTQYF.

V usage is TRBV15 and J usage is TRBJ2-7; perhaps TRBD2 as D (5 bases). The germline V gene encodes CDR1 LNHNV and CDR2 YYDKDF (reference sequence). Trimming shortened V by 6 bases and J by 7 bases, and 16 bases separated the two germline ends. The CDR3 has 13 amino acids. The CDR3 region is CATRPQLAEEQYF. In nucleotides, the CDR3 is TGTGCCACCAGGCCCCAGCTAGCTGAAGAGCAGTACTTC. The full variable domain, rest sourced from reference TRBV15 and TRBJ2-7, is DAMVIQNPRYQVTQFGKPVTLSCSQTLNHNVMYWYQQKSSQAPKLLFHYYDKDFNNEADTPDNFQSRRPNTSFCFLDIRSPGLGDTAMYLCATRPQLAEEQYFGPGTRLTVT.

The rearrangement links TRBV30 to TRBJ2-1; D call uncertain. V lost 4 bases and J lost 0, with 10 bases in between. The germline V gene has CDR1 GTSNPN and CDR2 SVGIG (reference sequence). CDR3 size: 14 residues. Here the CDR3 reads CAWTLLSSYNEQFF. The CDR3 DNA reads TGTGCCTGGACACTTTTAAGCTCCTACAATGAGCAGTTCTTC.

The chain is built from TRBV30 and TRBJ1-6; 10 bases agree with TRBD1. In germline, CDR1 is GTSNPN, CDR2 SVGIG (reference sequence). The CDR3 is 17 amino acids. V lost 4 bases and J lost 3; bases outside the gene matches: 9. The CDR3 region is CAWTGLGQGVYNSPLHF. Here the CDR3 DNA reads TGTGCCTGGACGGGATTAGGACAGGGGGTCTATAATTCACCCCTCCACTTT.

The chain links TRBV14 to TRBJ1-3; unclear D gene. V was cut by 1 base and J by 0 bases, with 13 bases left in between. This CDR3 spans 17 amino acids. Germline lookup yields CDR1 SGHDN and CDR2 FVKESK. As DNA, the CDR3 is TGTGCCAGCAGCCAAGGGGCTGGCAGGATCTCTGGAAACACCATATATTTT. Translated, it gives CASSQGAGRISGNTIYF.

The chain combines TRBV4-3 with TRBJ2-2; D is possibly TRBD1 (5 bases). This CDR3 contains 17 residues. V dropped 0 bases and J dropped 5 bases, with 16 bases sitting between them. Germline values: CDR1 LGHNA, CDR2 YSLEER. The CDR3 nucleotides are TGCGCCAGCAGCCAAGATCTTCAGGGTTTTGGTACCGGGGAGCTGTTTTTT. It translates to CASSQDLQGFGTGELFF.

In this sample, this clone turned up a few times. This chain joins TRBV7-3 and TRBJ2-6; D perhaps matches TRBD1 (6 bases). The CDR3 totals 18 residues. The V gene's germline CDR1 is SGHTA and CDR2 FQGTGA. The V and J ends lost 4 bases and 0 bases respectively, with 16 bases between them. CDR3 region: CASSSTGTRSSGANVLTF. For the CDR3, the DNA is TGTGCCAGCAGCTCAACCGGGACACGGAGCTCTGGGGCCAACGTCCTGACTTTC.

This clone was found many times. This chain uses TRBV7-2 with TRBJ1-2; D possibly corresponds to TRBD1 (6 bases). Germline CDR1 reads SGHTA; CDR2 reads FQGNSA. The CDR3 sequence is 15 residues long. Trimming removed 4 bases at V and 4 bases at J, with 16 bases between. The CDR3 DNA is TGTGCCAGCAGCTCAAGGGGACACTCTTCCTATGGCTACACCTTC. Translating it yields CASSSRGHSSYGYTF.

This clone was observed a few times. V and J are TRBV7-3 and TRBJ2-1; D gene unclear. The CDR3 totals 13 residues. V lost 2 bases to trimming and J lost 5 bases, with 7 bases between them. Germline values: CDR1 SGHTA, CDR2 FQGTGA. In DNA, the CDR3 is TGTGCCAGCAGCTTATCCGTTGACAATGAGCAGTTCTTC. It codes for CASSLSVDNEQFF.

This clone was observed many times. The V and J genes are TRBV28 and TRBJ1-1, with D perhaps TRBD1 (5 bases). V was trimmed by 7 bases and J by 11 bases, leaving 14 bases between them. Germline lookup yields CDR1 MDHEN and CDR2 SYDVKM. This CDR3 comprises 11 residues. CDR3: CASNSRVGAFF. The DNA for the CDR3 is TGTGCCAGCAATTCCAGGGTTGGGGCTTTCTTT.

This clone showed up just a few times. The rearrangement links TRBV7-2 to TRBJ2-5; 13 nucleotides line up with TRBD2. The CDR3 totals 18 residues. The germline V gene encodes CDR1 SGHTA and CDR2 FQGNSA. The junction had 15 bases not matched to a gene; V was cut back by 6 bases and J by 5 bases. The CDR3 DNA is TGTGCCAGCAGTCTGATGGGACTAGCGGGATCGGGGGGGGAGACCCAGTACTTC. Its translation: CASSLMGLAGSGGETQYF.

This clone was seen only a few times. The J gene is TRBJ2-1, the V gene TRBV11-2; D ambiguous. Germline V lookup: CDR1 SGHAT, CDR2 FQNNGV. Trimming cost V 5 bases and J 2 bases, with 10 bases left between them. The CDR3 covers 14 residues. DNA for the CDR3: TGTGCCAGCAGCCCTATGGGCACCTACAATGAGCAGTTCTTC. Protein product: CASSPMGTYNEQFF.

There are a few counts of this clone. The rearrangement uses TRBV6-5 and TRBJ2-1; 14 nucleotides align to TRBD2. The CDR3 spans 14 residues. Germline CDR1 reads MNHEY; CDR2 reads SVGAGI. The junction had 2 bases not matched to a gene; V was cut back by 6 bases and J by 7 bases. The CDR3 region has the DNA TGTGCCAGCAGGACTAGCGGGGGGGCAAATGAGCAGTTCTTC. It translates to CASRTSGGANEQFF.

The chain carries TRBV7-2 and TRBJ2-3; 12 positions match TRBD2. Germline CDR1 is SGHTA and CDR2 is FQGNSA. The CDR3 is 19 amino acids. The trim removed 4 bases at V and 1 base at J, leaving 12 bases unmatched. The CDR3 bases are TGTGCCAGCAGCTCGTATCGACTAGCGGGGGCCCGGCGCACAGATACGCAGTATTTT. Translating it yields CASSSYRLAGARRTDTQYF.

This clone was found a few times. The V gene is TRBV4-2, the J gene TRBJ2-5; D possibly corresponds to TRBD2 (5 bases). Germline-derived CDR1 and CDR2 are LGHNA and YNFKEQ. The CDR3 spans 18 residues. The ends were cut back, 0 bases at V and 0 bases at J, with 17 bases in the middle. The CDR3, as DNA: TGTGCCAGCAGCCAAGATCGGACGGGGAAAATGTACCAAGAGACCCAGTACTTC. This codes for CASSQDRTGKMYQETQYF.